The next 5 T cell receptor beta chains were all read from a single sample in a study of cytomegalovirus exposure and HLA in healthy donors. 13 Jbeta primers and 60 Vbeta primers were used for the PCR. Some clones are missing from TCRdb's copy, which holds only in-frame ones; the method was immunoSEQ multiplex PCR. There are roughly 290,000 clones in the sample; about 90% occur only once, and approximately 2.2% lies in the top ten. What was sequenced was PBMCs. These receptors all stem from a woman in her late teens or twenties in good health and CMV-seronegative.

The CDR3 loop is CASTTDREGYEQYF. CDR3 nucleotides: TGTGCCAGCACCACGGACAGGGAGGGCTACGAGCAGTACTTC. V and J are TRBV5-6 and TRBJ2-7; D possibly corresponds to TRBD1 (8 bases). Germline CDR1 is SGHDT and CDR2 is YYEEEE. This CDR3 contains 14 residues. V was trimmed by 6 bases and J by 3 bases, leaving 16 bases between them.

The chain uses TRBV15 and TRBJ2-5; TRBD2 aligns across 10 bases. V gave up 5 bases and J gave up 5 bases; unmatched junction bases: 2. In germline, CDR1 is LNHNV, CDR2 YYDKDF (reference sequence). The CDR3 contains 13 residues. The chain's CDR3 is CATSLAGAETQYF. The CDR3 bases are TGTGCCACCAGCCTAGCGGGGGCCGAGACCCAGTACTTC.

This chain links TRBV29-1 with TRBJ2-1; 9 positions match TRBD1. Trimming removed 7 bases from V and 5 bases from J; junction bases left unmatched: 6. The CDR3 length is 13 residues. Germline CDR1 and CDR2: SQVTM and ANQGSEA. The CDR3, as DNA: TGCAGCGGGAGGGACAGGGCTCACAATGAGCAGTTCTTC. It specifies CSGRDRAHNEQFF.

V is TRBV7-6 and J is TRBJ2-7; 11 bases align to TRBD2. The CDR3 contains 15 residues. Germline V gives CDR1 SGHVS, CDR2 FNYEAQ. The V gene end was trimmed by 5 bases and the J gene end by 2 bases; junction bases not matched to a gene: 5. CDR3 residues: CASSTGTSGAYEQYF. In DNA form, the CDR3 reads TGTGCCAGCAGCACAGGGACTAGCGGCGCCTACGAGCAGTACTTC.

This sequence joins TRBV6-5 and TRBJ1-2; D unclear. V was shortened by 0 bases and J by 4 bases, with 12 bases between the two germline ends. Germline loops: CDR1 MNHEY, CDR2 SVGAGI. The CDR3 contains 15 residues. The CDR3 bases are TGTGCCAGCAGTTACTCGAGCGGCTCCGTCTATGGCTACACCTTC. Its translation is CASSYSSGSVYGYTF.